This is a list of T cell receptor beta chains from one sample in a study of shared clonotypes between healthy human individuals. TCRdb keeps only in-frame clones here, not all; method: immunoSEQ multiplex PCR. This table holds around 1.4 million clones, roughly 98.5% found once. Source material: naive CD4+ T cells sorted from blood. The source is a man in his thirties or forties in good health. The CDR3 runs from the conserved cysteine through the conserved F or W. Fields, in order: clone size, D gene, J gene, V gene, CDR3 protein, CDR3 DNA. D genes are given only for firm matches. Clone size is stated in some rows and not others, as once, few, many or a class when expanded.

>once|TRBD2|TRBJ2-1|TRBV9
CASSLFSGSSYNEQFF
TGTGCCAGCAGCCTCTTCAGCGGGAGCTCCTACAATGAGCAGTTCTTC
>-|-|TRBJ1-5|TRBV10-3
CAISESQPQHF
TGTGCCATCAGTGAGTCTCAGCCCCAGCATTTT
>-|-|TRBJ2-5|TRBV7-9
CASSLMRMGETQYF
TGTGCCAGCAGCTTAATGCGGATGGGAGAGACCCAGTACTTC
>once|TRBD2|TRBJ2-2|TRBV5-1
CASSLAVTASSGSGPAGELFF
TGCGCCAGCAGCTTGGCCGTAACGGCAAGTAGCGGGAGTGGGCCTGCCGGGGAGCTGTTTTTT
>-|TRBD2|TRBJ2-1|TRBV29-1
CSGRLAGDLSSYNEQFF
TGCAGCGGGCGACTAGCGGGAGATTTAAGCTCCTACAATGAGCAGTTCTTC
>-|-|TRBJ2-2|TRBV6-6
CASSPLVISGELFF
TGTGCCAGCAGCCCACTAGTTATCTCCGGGGAGCTGTTTTTT
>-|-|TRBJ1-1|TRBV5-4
CASSLPDTEAFF
TGTGCCAGCAGCTTGCCGGACACTGAAGCTTTCTTT
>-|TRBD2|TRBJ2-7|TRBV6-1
CASRDSGSFYEQYF
TGTGCCAGCAGGGATAGCGGGAGTTTCTACGAGCAGTACTTC
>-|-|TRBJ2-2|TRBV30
CAWGSLGGTGELFF
TGTGCCTGGGGTAGCTTAGGAGGAACCGGGGAGCTGTTTTTT
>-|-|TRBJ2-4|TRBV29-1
CSVSLIAKNIQYF
TGCAGCGTTAGTTTGATAGCCAAAAACATTCAGTACTTC
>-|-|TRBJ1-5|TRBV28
CASSFGFDQPQHF
TGTGCCAGCAGTTTTGGGTTTGATCAGCCCCAGCATTTT
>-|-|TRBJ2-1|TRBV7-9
CASSLGPNNEQFF
TGTGCCAGCAGCTTAGGACCTAACAATGAGCAGTTCTTC
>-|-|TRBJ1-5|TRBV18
CASSVDRSQGPQHF
TGTGCCAGCTCCGTAGACAGGTCCCAAGGGCCCCAGCATTTT
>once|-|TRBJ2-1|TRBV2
CASSAPVLVNEQFF
TGTGCCAGCAGTGCTCCGGTTTTGGTCAATGAGCAGTTCTTC
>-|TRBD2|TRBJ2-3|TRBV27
CASSLYMGGWREGSTDTQYF
TGTGCCAGCAGTCTTTATATGGGGGGTTGGCGGGAGGGAAGCACAGATACGCAGTATTTT
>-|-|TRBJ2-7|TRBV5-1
CASSLVGGSYEQYF
TGCGCCAGCAGCTTAGTGGGAGGATCCTACGAGCAGTACTTC
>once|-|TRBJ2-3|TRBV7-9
CASSFGPSTDTQYF
TGTGCCAGCAGCTTCGGGCCATCCACAGATACGCAGTATTTT
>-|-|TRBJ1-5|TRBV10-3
CAISAQAAPSNQPQHF
TGTGCCATCAGTGCTCAGGCCGCGCCCTCCAATCAGCCCCAGCATTTT
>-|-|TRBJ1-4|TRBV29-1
CSVVQARGWGNEKLFF
TGCAGCGTTGTCCAGGCAAGGGGATGGGGTAATGAAAAACTGTTTTTT
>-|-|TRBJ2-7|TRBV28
CASSKPTGYYEQYF
TGTGCCAGCAGTAAACCGACAGGCTACTACGAGCAGTACTTC
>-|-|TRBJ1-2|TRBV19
CASSITRGASHGYTF
TGTGCCAGTAGTATCACCCGGGGCGCGTCACATGGCTACACCTTC
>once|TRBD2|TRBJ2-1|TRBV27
CASSLELRAGLGSYNEQFF
TGTGCCAGCAGCCTGGAGCTGCGAGCGGGACTGGGCTCCTACAATGAGCAGTTCTTC
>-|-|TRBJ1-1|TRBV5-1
CASSLGRPLDTEAFF
TGCGCCAGCAGTTTGGGTCGACCCTTGGACACTGAAGCTTTCTTT
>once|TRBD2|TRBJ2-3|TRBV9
CASSGPGLTYTDTQYF
TGTGCCAGCAGCGGGCCGGGACTAACTTACACAGATACGCAGTATTTT
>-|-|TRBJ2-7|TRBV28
CASGFPYEQYF
TGTGCCAGCGGGTTCCCTTACGAGCAGTACTTC
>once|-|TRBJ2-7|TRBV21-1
CARPGLRIYEQYF
TGTGCCAGGCCGGGACTAAGGATCTACGAGCAGTACTTC
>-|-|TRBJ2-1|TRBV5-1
CASSLVVFNAEQFF
TGCGCCAGCAGCTTGGTTGTCTTCAACGCTGAGCAGTTCTTC
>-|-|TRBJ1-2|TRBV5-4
CASSLTSRSPGYTF
TGTGCCAGCAGCTTAACGTCGCGATCCCCGGGCTACACCTTC
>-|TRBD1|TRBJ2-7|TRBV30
CAWAGGRGDEQYF
TGTGCCTGGGCAGGGGGCCGGGGCGACGAGCAGTACTTC
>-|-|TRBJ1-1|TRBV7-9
CASSLGAGNTEAFF
TGTGCCAGCAGCTTAGGGGCGGGGAACACTGAAGCTTTCTTT
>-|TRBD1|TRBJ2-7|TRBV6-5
CATRDRVRTYEQYF
TGTGCCACTCGAGACAGGGTTCGGACCTACGAGCAGTACTTC
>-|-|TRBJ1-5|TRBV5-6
CASSFREGPSNQPQHF
TGTGCCAGCAGCTTCCGAGAAGGCCCGAGTAATCAGCCCCAGCATTTT
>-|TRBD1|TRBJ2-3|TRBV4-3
CASSQGLGTGTSDTQYF
TGCGCCAGCAGCCAAGGGCTCGGGACAGGTACGTCAGATACGCAGTATTTT
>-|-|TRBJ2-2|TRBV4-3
CASSQTPQPGELFF
TGCGCCAGCAGCCAGACACCCCAACCCGGGGAGCTGTTTTTT
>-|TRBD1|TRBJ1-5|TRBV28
CASVKWKGASQPQHF
TGTGCCAGCGTCAAGTGGAAGGGGGCCTCTCAGCCCCAGCATTTT
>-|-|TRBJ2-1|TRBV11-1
CASSPAGSVNEQFF
TGTGCCAGCAGCCCCGCGGGTAGTGTCAATGAGCAGTTCTTC
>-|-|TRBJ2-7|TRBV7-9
CASSWTEEHEQYF
TGTGCCAGCAGCTGGACGGAAGAACACGAGCAGTACTTC
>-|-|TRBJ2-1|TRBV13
CASSEPLGRSSYNEQFF
TGTGCCAGCAGCGAACCATTGGGCCGGAGCTCCTACAATGAGCAGTTCTTC
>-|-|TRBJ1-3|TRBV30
CAWSPVAGNTIYF
TGTGCCTGGAGCCCGGTTGCTGGAAACACCATATATTTT
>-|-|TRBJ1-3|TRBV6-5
CASSYRARGNTIYF
TGTGCCAGCAGTTACAGGGCTAGGGGAAACACCATATATTTT
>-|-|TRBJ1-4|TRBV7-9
CASSLGRGHQTTNEKLFF
TGTGCCAGCAGCTTAGGAAGGGGACACCAAACAACTAATGAAAAACTGTTTTTT
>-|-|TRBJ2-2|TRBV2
CASYAGGTGELFF
TGTGCCAGCTACGCTGGGGGCACCGGGGAGCTGTTTTTT
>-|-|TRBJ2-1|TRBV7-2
CASSFQQQPMFF
TGTGCCAGCAGCTTCCAGCAGCAGCCAATGTTCTTC
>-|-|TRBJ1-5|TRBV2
CASSEFGGGQPQHF
TGTGCCAGCAGTGAATTTGGAGGAGGGCAGCCCCAGCATTTT
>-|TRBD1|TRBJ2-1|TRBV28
CASSARRTGGAYNEQFF
TGTGCCAGCAGTGCCCGCAGGACAGGGGGCGCCTACAATGAGCAGTTCTTC
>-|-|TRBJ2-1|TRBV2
CASSEAHIAIGEEQFF
TGTGCCAGCAGTGAAGCGCACATTGCTATCGGGGAAGAGCAGTTCTTC
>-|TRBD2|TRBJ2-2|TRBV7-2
CASSLATSGRPTGELFF
TGTGCCAGCAGCTTAGCGACTAGCGGGAGACCCACCGGGGAGCTGTTTTTT
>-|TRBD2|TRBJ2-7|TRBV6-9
CASSYQAGDSYYEQYF
TGTGCCAGCAGTTACCAAGCGGGAGATTCCTACTACGAGCAGTACTTC
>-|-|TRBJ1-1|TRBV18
CASAGEGTEAFF
TGTGCCAGCGCGGGGGAGGGGACTGAAGCTTTCTTT
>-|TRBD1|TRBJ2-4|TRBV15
CATSRDPGRGNIQYF
TGTGCCACCAGCAGAGATCCTGGCAGGGGGAACATTCAGTACTTC
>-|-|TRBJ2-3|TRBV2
CASMVSRGTDTQYF
TGTGCCAGCATGGTCTCCCGGGGCACAGATACGCAGTATTTT
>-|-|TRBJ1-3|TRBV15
CATSRDINTIYF
TGTGCCACCAGCAGAGATATCAACACCATATATTTT
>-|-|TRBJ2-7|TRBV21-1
CASSFRSEGGKLPFSYEQYF
TGTGCCAGCAGCTTCAGGTCAGAAGGCGGGAAACTCCCCTTCTCCTACGAGCAGTACTTC
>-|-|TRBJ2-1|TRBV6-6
CASSYWGNEQFF
TGTGCCAGCAGTTACTGGGGAAATGAGCAGTTCTTC
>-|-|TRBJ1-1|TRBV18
CASSPLVAGTEAFF
TGTGCCAGCTCACCCCTCGTAGCGGGCACTGAAGCTTTCTTT